A single sample is the source of the 26 T cell receptor beta chains below, sequenced in a study of early T cells in non-severe SARS-CoV-2 infection. TCRdb re-analysed the 5' RACE reads in MiXCR, keeping a single row per CDR3 protein. Of approximately 46,000 distinct CDR3 sequences in the sample, approximately 8.5% are singletons; the top ten hold approximately 15%. The specimen sequenced was whole blood. Source of these receptors: an adult who was a healthcare worker with PCR-confirmed SARS-CoV-2 infection or an uninfected control (not recorded which).

This clonotype was counted ten times or more. The chain links TRBV10-2 to TRBJ1-4; weak D call: TRBD1 (6 bases). The CDR3 covers 15 residues. The V gene's germline CDR1 is WSHSY and CDR2 SAAADI. The germline V and J ends were trimmed by 3 bases and 3 bases, with 11 bases remaining between them. The CDR3 loop reads CASSDTGRANEKLFF. DNA of the CDR3: TGCGCCAGCAGTGATACAGGGAGGGCTAATGAAAAACTGTTTTTT.

The chain links TRBV11-2 to TRBJ1-1; TRBD1 agrees at 8 bases. V shed 5 bases, J shed 4 bases, and the junction held 9 bases outside the gene matches. Germline V lookup: CDR1 SGHAT, CDR2 FQNNGV. The CDR3 covers 15 residues. CDR3 loop: CASSVTGGSFTEAFF. CDR3 bases: TGTGCCAGCAGCGTTACAGGGGGGTCTTTCACTGAAGCTTTCTTT.

This clonotype was seen more than once but under ten times. The CDR3 is CASSLRPGDSYNEQFF. The DNA for the CDR3 is TGTGCCAGCAGCTTACGGCCGGGTGACTCCTACAATGAGCAGTTCTTC. The rearrangement uses TRBV7-3 and TRBJ2-1; D gene uncertain. Germline V gene data show CDR1 as SGHTA and CDR2 as FQGTGA. The length of the CDR3 is 16 residues. V gave up 2 bases and J gave up 0 bases, with 11 bases separating them.

This clonotype has ten or more counts. CDR3 sequence (DNA): TGTGCCAGCAGTTCCCTCCTAGCGGGATCCTACAATGAGCAGTTCTTC. Translated: CASSSLLAGSYNEQFF. The V and J genes are TRBV12-3 or TRBV12-4 and TRBJ2-1, with TRBD2 matching 9 bases. This CDR3 is 16 amino acids long. Germline trimming cut 4 bases from V and 1 base from J; bases unmatched to any gene: 5.

The gene calls are TRBV5-6 and TRBJ1-4; D is unresolved. Trimming stripped 3 bases from V and 8 bases from J, with 23 bases between. The CDR3 spans 17 residues. Germline lookup yields CDR1 SGHDT and CDR2 YYEEEE. CDR3 bases: TGTGCCAGCAGCTCCCCTGCCCAGGCCGCCTGTTGGGAAAAACTGTTTTTT. Amino acid sequence: CASSSPAQAACWEKLFF.

This clonotype came up many times. The V and J genes are TRBV27 and TRBJ2-1; TRBD2 matches at 12 bases. This CDR3 spans 15 amino acids. V was clipped by 6 bases and J by 9 bases; unmatched bases: 9. CDR1 is MNHEY and CDR2 is SMNVEV in the germline V gene (reference sequence). CDR3 loop: CASRTLAGGSGEQFF. For the CDR3, the DNA is TGTGCCAGCAGGACCCTAGCGGGAGGGTCCGGTGAGCAGTTCTTC.

In this sample, this clonotype turned up a few times. The chain has TRBV29-1 and TRBJ2-5; perhaps TRBD2 as D (6 bases). Germline V lookup: CDR1 SQVTM, CDR2 ANQGSEA. V was pared by 4 bases and J by 3 bases, with 9 bases between. The CDR3 is 12 amino acids. CDR3 sequence (DNA): TGCAGCGTTGGAGTAGCGGAAGAGACCCAGTACTTC. Translated, it gives CSVGVAEETQYF.

The V gene is TRBV6-4, the J gene TRBJ2-1; TRBD1 or TRBD2 may be the D gene (6 bases each). The CDR3 sequence is 11 residues long. Trimming removed 11 bases from V and 14 bases from J, with 19 bases in between. Germline CDR1 and CDR2: MRHNA and SNTAGT. DNA of the CDR3: TGTGCCTGCGGGGACATCCAAGCGGAGTTCTTC. Amino acid sequence: CACGDIQAEFF.

The sample holds a few counts of this clonotype. The chain links TRBV29-1 to TRBJ1-2; perhaps TRBD1 as D (5 bases). This CDR3 has 12 amino acids. Germline loops: CDR1 SQVTM, CDR2 ANQGSEA. The V end lost 7 bases, the J end lost 5 bases, and 14 bases lay between the germline ends. For the CDR3, the DNA is TGCAGCGGAGGTGGGGACCTGTATGGCTACACCTTC. Translation gives CSGGGDLYGYTF.

The chain recombines TRBV20-1 with TRBJ1-4; D gene ambiguous. The CDR3 contains 12 residues. Trimming cost V 2 bases and J 7 bases, with 8 bases left between them. Per germline, CDR1 DFQATT and CDR2 SNEGSKA (reference sequence). This CDR3 is CSARSGGEKLFF. The CDR3, as DNA: TGCAGTGCTAGATCCGGCGGTGAAAAACTGTTTTTT.

This clonotype came up many times. The chain joins TRBV21-1 to TRBJ1-2. TRBV21-1 constitutes a pseudogene. The CDR3 runs to 15 residues. DNA of the CDR3: TGTGCCAGCAGCAATTTCGCGAAAACCAGTTATGGCTACACCTTC. Encoded protein: CASSNFAKTSYGYTF.

Many counts were recorded for this clonotype. The J gene is TRBJ2-7, the V gene TRBV27; 9 positions match TRBD2. The CDR3 is made up of 13 amino acids. Germline V lookup: CDR1 MNHEY, CDR2 SMNVEV (reference sequence). V lost 7 bases, J lost 2 bases, and 3 bases stayed unmatched. For the CDR3, the DNA is TGTGCCAGCATGCCTAGCGGGACCTACGAGCAGTACTTC. It encodes CASMPSGTYEQYF.

This clonotype occurred many times. The chain uses TRBV10-3 and TRBJ2-7, with a weak D call TRBD2 (5 bases). V was trimmed by 3 bases and J by 3 bases, leaving 12 bases between them. This CDR3 comprises 14 residues. Germline-derived CDR1 and CDR2 are ENHRY and SYGVKD. The CDR3 nucleotides are TGTGCCATCAGTGACGTAGCGATAAACTACGAGCAGTACTTC. Translation: CAISDVAINYEQYF.

This clonotype was counted only a few times. V and J are TRBV5-1 and TRBJ2-7; TRBD1 matches 9 bases. This CDR3 comprises 15 residues. V shed 4 bases and J 3 bases; nucleotides not matched to a gene: 8. The V gene's germline CDR1 is SGHRS and CDR2 YFSETQ. CDR3 sequence: CASSPDRGGGYEQYF. CDR3 nucleotides: TGCGCCAGCAGCCCGGACAGGGGCGGAGGCTACGAGCAGTACTTC.

This clonotype turned up a few times. The chain links TRBV20-1 to TRBJ2-5; 7 bases fit TRBD1. J lost 0 bases, V lost 5 bases, and 9 bases had no gene match. The germline gives CDR1 DFQATT, CDR2 SNEGSKA (reference sequence). This CDR3 spans 15 amino acids. The CDR3 coding sequence is TGCAGTGCTCTCCCCGGGACAGTGTACCAAGAGACCCAGTACTTC. Translation gives CSALPGTVYQETQYF.

There are many counts of this clonotype. The chain joins TRBV6-1 to TRBJ2-7, with 8 bases aligning to TRBD2. Germline-derived CDR1 and CDR2 are MNHNS and SASEGT. V shed 5 bases and J 2 bases; nucleotides not matched to a gene: 11. The CDR3 extends over 16 amino acids. DNA of the CDR3: TGTGCCAGCAGTAACCCTAGCCGGGAGGGCACCTACGAGCAGTACTTC. Its translation: CASSNPSREGTYEQYF.

This clonotype has more than one count but fewer than ten. The gene calls are TRBV18 and TRBJ1-2; no firm D call. The germline V gene has CDR1 KGHSH and CDR2 LQKENI. The CDR3 is 14 residues long. Trimming left V 3 bases short and J 4 bases short, with 12 bases between. Here the CDR3 reads CASSPPAGRYGYTF. The DNA for the CDR3 is TGTGCCAGCTCACCCCCCGCCGGGCGCTATGGCTACACCTTC.

The J gene is TRBJ2-7, the V gene TRBV15; 7 nucleotides agree with TRBD1. Trimming took 2 bases from V and 4 from J; bases not matched to a gene: 8. CDR1 is LNHNV, CDR2 YYDKDF, per germline (reference sequence). This CDR3 spans 15 amino acids. DNA for the CDR3: TGTGCCACCAGCAGAACAGGGGAGTACGGGTACGAGCAGTACTTC. Translation gives CATSRTGEYGYEQYF.

This clonotype was seen ten or more times. The chain carries TRBV12-3 or TRBV12-4 and TRBJ2-7; D is undetermined. Trimming shortened V by 5 bases and J by 6 bases, and 11 bases separated the two germline ends. The CDR3 loop spans 12 amino acids. The CDR3 loop is CASSPRLGEQYF. In DNA, the CDR3 is TGTGCCAGCAGTCCCCGATTAGGCGAGCAGTACTTC.

This clonotype was found a few times. The chain combines TRBV2 with TRBJ2-4, with TRBD2 identical over 10 bases. After removal of 3 bases from V and 9 bases from J, the junction contained 5 bases not matched to a gene. Germline CDR1 SNHLY, CDR2 FYNNEI. CDR3 size: 14 residues. The CDR3 loop is CASSEVAGGGIQYF. Here the CDR3 DNA reads TGTGCCAGCAGTGAGGTAGCGGGAGGAGGCATTCAGTACTTC.

This clonotype was seen repeatedly, ten times or more. The gene calls are TRBV28 and TRBJ2-1; 8 positions agree with TRBD2. V lost 5 bases, J lost 4 bases, and 13 bases stayed unmatched. The CDR3 length is 17 residues. The germline CDR1 and CDR2 sequences are MDHEN and SYDVKM. The CDR3 spells CASSPLGVAGIYNEQFF. CDR3 nucleotides: TGTGCCAGCAGTCCCCTGGGAGTAGCGGGGATATACAATGAGCAGTTCTTC. The whole variable domain, remainder taken from reference TRBV28 and TRBJ2-1, is DVKVTQSSRYLVKRTGEKVFLECVQDMDHENMFWYRQDPGLGLRLIYFSYDVKMKEKGDIPEGYSVSREKKERFSLILESASTNQTSMYLCASSPLGVAGIYNEQFFGPGTRLTVL.

This clonotype was counted between two and nine times. The V and J genes are TRBV5-4 and TRBJ2-2; TRBD2 aligns across 14 bases. CDR3 length: 17 amino acids. CDR1 and CDR2 from the germline V gene are SGHNT and YYREEE (reference sequence). Germline trimming cut 4 bases from V and 10 bases from J; bases unmatched to any gene: 12. The CDR3 DNA reads as TGTGCCAGCAGCCCCCTGACTAGCGGGAGGGCCTTGGAGGAGCTGTTTTTT. Encoded protein: CASSPLTSGRALEELFF.

This clonotype has more than one count but fewer than ten. This chain joins TRBV5-1 and TRBJ1-1; the D gene is possibly TRBD1 (5 bases). The CDR3 runs 13 residues. V lost 2 bases and J lost 4, with 9 bases in between. The germline CDR1 and CDR2 sequences are SGHRS and YFSETQ. The CDR3 DNA sequence: TGCGCCAGCAGCTTAGGCGGGGGCACTGAAGCTTTCTTT. It codes for CASSLGGGTEAFF.

This rearrangement joins TRBV18 to TRBJ2-3, with unresolved D. The CDR3 is 16 residues long. Germline V CDR1 and CDR2: KGHSH, LQKENI. Trimming cost V 0 bases and J 2 bases, with 12 bases left between them. CDR3 amino acids: CASSPPSRSFTDTQYF. CDR3 bases: TGTGCCAGCTCACCACCGTCTAGGAGTTTCACAGATACGCAGTATTTT.

The V call is TRBV28, the J call TRBJ1-1, with D uncertain. Germline V gene sequence: CDR1 MDHEN, CDR2 SYDVKM. This CDR3 has 16 amino acids. Trimming left V 3 bases short and J 6 bases short, with 20 bases between. The CDR3 coding sequence is TGTGCCAGCAGTTTCCCCCGTATAGTGGGCGCACCTGAAGCTTTCTTT. Translation: CASSFPRIVGAPEAFF.

This clonotype was found many times. This chain connects TRBV19 to TRBJ2-6; 8 bases are a match to TRBD1. Unmatched junction bases numbered 8, after V lost 7 bases and J lost 0 bases. CDR3 size: 17 residues. The germline V gene has CDR1 LNHDA and CDR2 SQIVND (reference sequence). The CDR3 DNA follows: TGTGCCAGTAACTTTGCAGGGGGCACCTCTGGGGCCAACGTCCTGACTTTC. As protein: CASNFAGGTSGANVLTF.